What follows are 25 T cell receptor beta chains derived from one specimen sequenced in a study of T cell responses to AZD1222 COVID-19 vaccine. Generated by immunoSEQ multiplex PCR, the TCRdb table keeps only in-frame clones and is missing some. The top ten hold roughly 1.6% of the sample, which has more than 85,000 clones, roughly nine tenths seen once. The starting material was peripheral blood, obtained on day 0 of AZD1222 vaccination. The source is an adult in good health.

V gene TRBV5-1 combines with J gene TRBJ1-4, with TRBD1 matching over 10 bases. This CDR3 comprises 15 residues. CDR1 is SGHRS, CDR2 YFSETQ, per germline. Losses at the gene ends were 4 bases for V and 5 bases for J; bases not matched to a gene: 5. Written as DNA, the CDR3 is TGCGCCAGCAGCCAAGGGGGACAGGGGAATGAAAAACTGTTTTTT. Its protein is CASSQGGQGNEKLFF.

This rearrangement joins TRBV7-8 to TRBJ1-1; the match to TRBD1 covers 11 bases. This CDR3 spans 15 amino acids. From germline, CDR1 is SGHVS and CDR2 FQNEAQ. V was pared by 5 bases and J by 5 bases, with 7 bases of the junction left unmatched. CDR3 amino acids: CASSPPDRGRTEAFF. The CDR3 region has the DNA TGTGCCAGCAGCCCACCGGACAGGGGGCGGACTGAAGCTTTCTTT.

The chain joins TRBV4-2 to TRBJ2-7; unclear D gene. This CDR3 is 13 amino acids long. Germline CDR1 reads LGHNA; CDR2 reads YNFKEQ. The V end lost 5 bases, the J end lost 3 bases, and 11 bases lay between the germline ends. The CDR3 DNA sequence: TGTGCCAGCAGCGTAAACCCCCTCTACGAGCAGTACTTC. Translated: CASSVNPLYEQYF.

The rearrangement joins TRBV18 to TRBJ1-1; no firm D call. This CDR3 comprises 16 residues. Germline V gene sequence: CDR1 KGHSH, CDR2 LQKENI. V lost 2 bases and J 1 base, leaving 14 bases between the germline ends. The CDR3 DNA is TGTGCCAGCTCACCAAGCCTCCTAACAGAGAACACTGAAGCTTTCTTT. This sequence encodes CASSPSLLTENTEAFF.

The DNA for the CDR3 is TGTGCCAGCAGCGTTCCTCCGTCCCGGGACCACAATGAGCAGTTCTTC. The encoded protein is CASSVPPSRDHNEQFF. The chain combines TRBV9 with TRBJ2-1; D may correspond to TRBD1 or TRBD2 (5 bases each). This CDR3 is 16 amino acids long. The germline gives CDR1 SGDLS, CDR2 YYNGEE. V dropped 2 bases and J dropped 5 bases, with 17 bases sitting between them.

The chain links TRBV29-1 to TRBJ2-7; D perhaps matches TRBD1 (6 bases). V lost 6 bases and J 6 bases, leaving 21 bases between the germline ends. CDR3 size: 14 residues. Germline V gene data show CDR1 as SQVTM and CDR2 as ANQGSEA. CDR3 loop: CSVATPGHLGEQYF. CDR3 nucleotides: TGCAGCGTCGCGACTCCGGGACACCTGGGCGAGCAGTACTTC.

The V gene is TRBV9, the J gene TRBJ2-7, with no clear D. The CDR3 totals 12 residues. Germline CDR1 SGDLS, CDR2 YYNGEE. The ends were cut back, 4 bases at V and 4 bases at J, with 9 bases in the middle. CDR3: CASSRNNYEQYF. CDR3 DNA: TGTGCCAGCAGCCGAAATAATTACGAGCAGTACTTC.

CDR3: CASSQGGLNEKLFF. CDR3 DNA sequence: TGTGCCAGCAGCCAGGGGGGCCTCAATGAAAAACTGTTTTTT. J is TRBJ1-4 and V is TRBV7-9; 7 positions match TRBD1. V gave up 5 bases and J gave up 5 bases; unmatched junction bases: 5. The CDR3 runs to 14 residues. In germline, CDR1 is SEHNR, CDR2 FQNEAQ (reference sequence). Full variable domain (rest looked up from reference TRBV7-9 and TRBJ1-4): DTGVSQNPRHKITKRGQNVTFRCDPISEHNRLYWYRQTLGQGPEFLTYFQNEAQLEKSRLLSDRFSAERPKGSFSTLEIQRTEQGDSAMYLCASSQGGLNEKLFFGSGTQLSVL.

The CDR3 region has the DNA TGTGCCAGTAGTATGTTTGGGACAGGGACCAATGAGCAGTTCTTC. This gives the protein CASSMFGTGTNEQFF. This chain uses TRBV19 with TRBJ2-1; TRBD1 matches at 9 bases. The V gene end was trimmed by 3 bases and the J gene end by 6 bases; junction bases not matched to a gene: 6. Germline CDR1 reads LNHDA; CDR2 reads SQIVND (reference sequence). The CDR3 runs to 15 residues.

This sequence joins TRBV9 and TRBJ1-6; D gene uncertain. Trimming removed 4 bases at V and 6 bases at J, with 8 bases between. The CDR3 contains 13 residues. CDR1 is SGDLS and CDR2 is YYNGEE in the germline V gene. The CDR3 region has the DNA TGTGCCAGCAGCCCTGGGCGTAATTCACCCCTCCACTTT. This sequence encodes CASSPGRNSPLHF. Combining the CDR3 with reference TRBV9 and TRBJ1-6 gives the whole variable domain DSGVTQTPKHLITATGQRVTLRCSPRSGDLSVYWYQQSLDQGLQFLIQYYNGEERAKGNILERFSAQQFPDLHSELNLSSLELGDSALYFCASSPGRNSPLHFGNGTRLTVT.

This chain joins TRBV2 and TRBJ1-2; D is possibly TRBD1 (6 bases). The CDR3 is 11 residues long. In germline, CDR1 is SNHLY, CDR2 FYNNEI. V gave up 6 bases and J gave up 8 bases, with 10 bases separating them. CDR3 sequence: CASSLGAGYTF. The CDR3 coding sequence is TGTGCCAGCAGCCTGGGGGCGGGCTACACCTTC.

V and J are TRBV27 and TRBJ2-7; D is uncertain. Germline CDR1 reads MNHEY; CDR2 reads SMNVEV (reference sequence). V was cut by 2 bases and J by 2 bases, with 7 bases left in between. The CDR3 is made up of 13 amino acids. The CDR3 nucleotides read TGTGCCAGCAGTTTACGGGTAACCTACGAGCAGTACTTC. Translation: CASSLRVTYEQYF.

V is TRBV11-2 and J is TRBJ1-2, with a tentative D call TRBD1 (5 bases). The CDR3 consists of 13 residues. Per germline, CDR1 SGHAT and CDR2 FQNNGV. V was cut by 3 bases and J by 4 bases, with 9 bases left in between. The CDR3 is CASSFPGLYGYTF. CDR3 nucleotide sequence: TGTGCCAGCAGCTTCCCAGGGCTCTATGGCTACACCTTC. Based on the CDR3 plus reference TRBV11-2 and TRBJ1-2, the full variable domain is EAGVAQSPRYKIIEKRQSVAFWCNPISGHATLYWYQQILGQGPKLLIQFQNNGVVDDSQLPKDRFSAERLKGVDSTLKIQPAKLEDSAVYLCASSFPGLYGYTFGSGTRLTVV.

This clone appeared once. The chain recombines TRBV27 with TRBJ2-5; 12 bases align to TRBD1. The CDR3 runs to 16 residues. CDR1 and CDR2 from the germline V gene are MNHEY and SMNVEV (reference sequence). Trimming removed 6 bases from V and 5 bases from J; junction bases left unmatched: 10. The CDR3 here is CASRSTPGQGAETQYF. The CDR3 DNA follows: TGTGCCAGCAGGTCGACTCCGGGACAGGGGGCGGAGACCCAGTACTTC.

CDR3 sequence: CASSSTPEQYF. As DNA, the CDR3 is TGTGCCAGCAGTTCGACACCCGAGCAGTACTTC. This chain links TRBV2 with TRBJ2-7; no clear D. The ends were cut back, 5 bases at V and 6 bases at J, with 8 bases in the middle. The germline gives CDR1 SNHLY, CDR2 FYNNEI. This CDR3 has 11 residues.

This chain uses TRBV24-1 with TRBJ2-2, with 12 nucleotides matching TRBD1. Germline V lookup: CDR1 KGHDR, CDR2 SFDVKD. V shed 3 bases and J 10 bases; nucleotides not matched to a gene: 5. CDR3 length equals 15 residues. The CDR3 region has the DNA TGTGCCACCAGTGATCGGGACAGGGGGCAGTCGGAGCTGTTTTTT. Translation gives CATSDRDRGQSELFF.

The chain employs TRBV7-9 and TRBJ1-3; TRBD1 might be the D (6 bases). The CDR3 spans 15 residues. Between the trimmed V and J ends, which lost 5 bases and 2 bases, there was a span of 13 bases. The germline V gene encodes CDR1 SEHNR and CDR2 FQNEAQ (reference sequence). CDR3 protein: CASSPDSHPGNTIYF. The CDR3 nucleotides are TGTGCCAGCAGCCCGGACAGTCACCCTGGAAACACCATATATTTT.

The chain employs TRBV9 and TRBJ1-1; D is uncertain. Germline-derived CDR1 and CDR2 are SGDLS and YYNGEE. The CDR3 is made up of 14 amino acids. V was pared by 4 bases and J by 3 bases, with 13 bases between. Here the CDR3 DNA reads TGTGCCAGCAGCCCACCGGGGAGGCACACTGAAGCTTTCTTT. Encoded protein: CASSPPGRHTEAFF.

V and J are TRBV6-5 and TRBJ1-2; no firm D call. Germline V gives CDR1 MNHEY, CDR2 SVGAGI. V was cut by 2 bases and J by 7 bases, with 11 bases left in between. This CDR3 is 13 amino acids long. The CDR3 reads CASSYRVSSGYTF. The DNA for the CDR3 is TGTGCCAGCAGTTACAGGGTATCTAGTGGCTACACCTTC.

The chain combines TRBV2 with TRBJ1-5, with 9 bases aligning to TRBD1. The germline gives CDR1 SNHLY, CDR2 FYNNEI. The CDR3 is 14 amino acids. Trimming took 5 bases from V and 7 from J; bases not matched to a gene: 6. The CDR3: CASSQTGGGQPQHF. CDR3 nucleotide sequence: TGTGCCAGCAGTCAAACAGGGGGCGGACAGCCCCAGCATTTT. The full variable domain, in which reference TRBV2 and TRBJ1-5 provide the parts outside the CDR3, is EPEVTQTPSHQVTQMGQEVILRCVPISNHLYFYWYRQILGQKVEFLVSFYNNEISEKSEIFDDQFSVERPDGSNFTLKIRSTKLEDSAMYFCASSQTGGGQPQHFGDGTRLSIL.

The chain links TRBV11-2 to TRBJ2-7, with 7 bases fitting TRBD1. Looked up from germline, CDR1 is SGHAT and CDR2 is FQNNGV. Trimming cost V 3 bases and J 4 bases; bases outside gene matches: 6. CDR3 size: 14 residues. As DNA, the CDR3 is TGTGCCAGCAGCTTCGGTAGGGGGCTGTACGAGCAGTACTTC. It is translated as CASSFGRGLYEQYF.

The J gene is TRBJ1-1, the V gene TRBV5-1, with no clear D. CDR1 and CDR2 (germline): SGHRS, YFSETQ. This CDR3 has 15 residues. V lost 4 bases and J 0 bases, leaving 13 bases between the germline ends. CDR3 nucleotides: TGCGCCAGCAGCCAAACGACAAACATGAACACTGAAGCTTTCTTT. It translates to CASSQTTNMNTEAFF.

The V call is TRBV6-6, the J call TRBJ1-1; D ambiguous. V lost 2 bases, J lost 0 bases, and 13 bases lay in between. Germline-derived CDR1 and CDR2 are MNHNY and SVGAGI (reference sequence). The CDR3 length is 16 residues. The DNA for the CDR3 is TGTGCCAGCAGTTACAGAGGAGCGAAGATGAACACTGAAGCTTTCTTT. The encoded protein is CASSYRGAKMNTEAFF.

The chain is built from TRBV10-3 and TRBJ1-2; D unresolved. V was pared by 2 bases and J by 4 bases, with 11 bases between. This CDR3 is built from 14 residues. The germline V gene has CDR1 ENHRY and CDR2 SYGVKD. As DNA, the CDR3 is TGTGCCATCAGTGAGGCGACTGGGAGCTATGGCTACACCTTC. This codes for CAISEATGSYGYTF.

V is TRBV19 and J is TRBJ1-1; D is unresolved. Trimming removed 2 bases at V and 1 base at J, with 8 bases between. CDR1 LNHDA and CDR2 SQIVND come from the germline V gene (reference sequence). The CDR3 runs to 14 residues. Here the CDR3 reads CASSIRLGNTEAFF. CDR3 coding DNA: TGTGCCAGTAGTATACGCTTAGGGAACACTGAAGCTTTCTTT.